A selection of T cell receptor beta chains follows, all from one sample in a study of T-cell memory formation after mild COVID-19. TCRdb itself ran the 5' RACE reads through MiXCR, one entry per CDR3 protein. Among approximately 350,000 distinct CDR3 sequences listed, approximately 15% were seen once. Material: PBMCs or a T cell subset sorted from them (not recorded which). The receptor set was obtained from a man younger than 35 who had mild COVID-19 (a few samples of this study predate the infection). Cell type and time point are not known. Both conserved end residues are part of each CDR3. The D gene is left open where the match is weak. Only some rows state a clone size, as once, few, many or a class for expanded clones.

v_gene: TRBV15
d_gene: NA
j_gene: TRBJ2-1
abundance: many
CDR3aa: CATSRRGVDEQFF
CDR3nt: TGTGCCACCAGCAGACGTGGAGTGGATGAGCAGTTCTTC

v_gene: TRBV27
d_gene: NA
j_gene: TRBJ1-5
abundance: NA
CDR3aa: CATSQGSQPQHF
CDR3nt: TGTGCCACCTCGCAGGGTTCTCAGCCCCAGCATTTT

v_gene: TRBV9
d_gene: NA
j_gene: TRBJ2-4
abundance: few
CDR3aa: CASSVGVTGLAKNIQYF
CDR3nt: TGTGCCAGCAGCGTAGGGGTGACAGGCCTAGCCAAAAACATTCAGTACTTC

v_gene: TRBV6-2/TRBV6-3
d_gene: NA
j_gene: TRBJ2-1
abundance: NA
CDR3aa: CASKRAAWQFF
CDR3nt: TGTGCCAGCAAGAGGGCAGCCTGGCAGTTCTTC

v_gene: TRBV7-2
d_gene: TRBD2
j_gene: TRBJ2-3
abundance: few
CDR3aa: CASSSGLAGDTQYF
CDR3nt: TGTGCCAGCAGCTCGGGACTAGCGGGGGATACGCAGTATTTT

v_gene: TRBV5-1
d_gene: NA
j_gene: TRBJ1-6
abundance: NA
CDR3aa: CASSLYVRDSPLHF
CDR3nt: TGCGCCAGCAGTCTCTACGTCAGGGATTCACCCCTCCACTTT

v_gene: TRBV7-2
d_gene: NA
j_gene: TRBJ2-3
abundance: NA
CDR3aa: CASSLTPPQGLNPDTQYF
CDR3nt: TGTGCCAGCAGCCTAACCCCGCCGCAGGGCCTAAATCCAGATACGCAGTATTTT

v_gene: TRBV27
d_gene: NA
j_gene: TRBJ1-5
abundance: few
CDR3aa: CASSHGRPRGNQPQHF
CDR3nt: TGTGCCAGCAGCCACGGCCGACCCCGAGGCAATCAGCCCCAGCATTTT

v_gene: TRBV4-1
d_gene: NA
j_gene: TRBJ1-2
abundance: NA
CDR3aa: CASSQDSGRILANYGYTF
CDR3nt: TGCGCCAGCAGCCAAGACTCGGGCAGGATTTTAGCTAACTATGGCTACACCTTC

v_gene: TRBV6-1
d_gene: NA
j_gene: TRBJ2-2
abundance: few
CDR3aa: CASSEYTREVTGELFF
CDR3nt: TGTGCCAGCAGTGAATACACCAGGGAGGTCACCGGGGAGCTGTTTTTT

v_gene: TRBV20-1
d_gene: TRBD1
j_gene: TRBJ2-3
abundance: few
CDR3aa: CSALDRGSSTDTQYF
CDR3nt: TGCAGTGCCCTCGACAGGGGTAGTTCAACAGATACGCAGTATTTT

v_gene: TRBV7-9
d_gene: NA
j_gene: TRBJ2-1
abundance: few
CDR3aa: CASSLTGTLYNEQFF
CDR3nt: TGTGCCAGCAGCCTCACAGGGACCCTTTACAATGAGCAGTTCTTC

v_gene: TRBV6-5
d_gene: TRBD1
j_gene: TRBJ2-2
abundance: once
CDR3aa: CATRSGQGIGELFF
CDR3nt: TGTGCCACCCGGTCGGGACAGGGGATCGGGGAGCTGTTTTTT

v_gene: TRBV5-1
d_gene: TRBD1
j_gene: TRBJ2-7
abundance: NA
CDR3aa: CASSPSGTGGIYEQYF
CDR3nt: TGCGCCAGCAGCCCCTCGGGGACAGGGGGCATCTACGAGCAGTACTTC

v_gene: TRBV6-2/TRBV6-3
d_gene: NA
j_gene: TRBJ1-1
abundance: NA
CDR3aa: CASSYGGSRTEAFF
CDR3nt: TGTGCCAGCAGTTACGGGGGTTCGAGGACTGAAGCTTTCTTT

v_gene: TRBV7-2
d_gene: TRBD1
j_gene: TRBJ1-2
abundance: NA
CDR3aa: CASSLAQGGYGYTF
CDR3nt: TGTGCCAGCAGCTTAGCGCAGGGGGGTTATGGCTACACCTTC

v_gene: TRBV5-1
d_gene: NA
j_gene: TRBJ2-3
abundance: many
CDR3aa: CASRPGTSTDTQYF
CDR3nt: TGCGCCAGCAGACCCGGGACCAGCACAGATACGCAGTATTTT

v_gene: TRBV5-6
d_gene: NA
j_gene: TRBJ1-5
abundance: NA
CDR3aa: CASSTGRGNQPQHF
CDR3nt: TGTGCCAGCAGCACTGGGAGAGGGAATCAGCCCCAGCATTTT

v_gene: TRBV19
d_gene: TRBD1
j_gene: TRBJ1-5
abundance: NA
CDR3aa: CASSMTGFSRPQHF
CDR3nt: TGTGCCAGTAGTATGACAGGGTTTAGTCGGCCCCAGCATTTT

v_gene: TRBV29-1
d_gene: NA
j_gene: TRBJ1-2
abundance: few
CDR3aa: CSVGSGWNYTF
CDR3nt: TGCAGCGTTGGGTCGGGCTGGAACTACACCTTC

v_gene: TRBV6-2/TRBV6-3
d_gene: TRBD2
j_gene: TRBJ2-1
abundance: NA
CDR3aa: CASSRGGRPYNEQFF
CDR3nt: TGTGCCAGCAGCCGCGGGGGGCGACCCTACAATGAGCAGTTCTTC

v_gene: TRBV25-1
d_gene: NA
j_gene: TRBJ1-1
abundance: NA
CDR3aa: CASRNQGYTEAFF
CDR3nt: TGTGCCAGCAGGAACCAGGGTTACACTGAAGCTTTCTTT

v_gene: TRBV4-2
d_gene: NA
j_gene: TRBJ2-5
abundance: NA
CDR3aa: CASSQDLGVRQTQYF
CDR3nt: TGTGCCAGCAGCCAAGATCTCGGGGTGAGGCAGACCCAGTACTTC

v_gene: TRBV28
d_gene: NA
j_gene: TRBJ1-2
abundance: NA
CDR3aa: CAAQGPLLYGYTF
CDR3nt: TGTGCCGCCCAGGGTCCCCTACTCTATGGCTACACCTTC

v_gene: TRBV7-9
d_gene: NA
j_gene: TRBJ2-6
abundance: NA
CDR3aa: CASRTGRAGANVLTF
CDR3nt: TGTGCCAGCAGGACTGGTCGGGCTGGGGCCAACGTCCTGACTTTC

v_gene: TRBV20-1
d_gene: NA
j_gene: TRBJ2-3
abundance: few
CDR3aa: CSARVKADSTDTQYF
CDR3nt: TGCAGTGCTAGAGTGAAAGCTGACAGCACAGATACGCAGTATTTT

v_gene: TRBV28
d_gene: NA
j_gene: TRBJ2-5
abundance: few
CDR3aa: CASSFGIWGQETQYF
CDR3nt: TGTGCCAGCAGTTTTGGGATCTGGGGACAAGAGACCCAGTACTTC

v_gene: TRBV19
d_gene: TRBD2
j_gene: TRBJ2-4
abundance: few
CDR3aa: CASSIRASGGEGAKNIQYF
CDR3nt: TGTGCCAGTAGTATAAGGGCTAGCGGGGGCGAAGGTGCCAAAAACATTCAGTACTTC

v_gene: TRBV24-1
d_gene: TRBD2
j_gene: TRBJ2-3
abundance: NA
CDR3aa: CATSDTLAGGPDTQYF
CDR3nt: TGTGCCACCAGTGACACACTAGCGGGGGGGCCAGATACGCAGTATTTT

v_gene: TRBV4-2
d_gene: TRBD1
j_gene: TRBJ2-2
abundance: few
CDR3aa: CASSPRTGTETPGELFF
CDR3nt: TGTGCCAGCAGCCCACGAACCGGGACAGAAACACCCGGGGAGCTGTTTTTT

v_gene: TRBV5-4
d_gene: TRBD1
j_gene: TRBJ1-4
abundance: few
CDR3aa: CASSLSPSSAGGEEKLFF
CDR3nt: TGTGCCAGCAGCCTCTCCCCTTCTTCGGCAGGGGGCGAGGAAAAACTGTTTTTT

v_gene: TRBV20-1
d_gene: NA
j_gene: TRBJ1-1
abundance: NA
CDR3aa: CSARPDGNTEAFF
CDR3nt: TGCAGTGCACGACCAGACGGGAACACTGAAGCTTTCTTT

v_gene: TRBV4-1
d_gene: TRBD1
j_gene: TRBJ1-1
abundance: NA
CDR3aa: CASSRATGTNTEAFF
CDR3nt: TGCGCCAGCAGCCGCGCGACAGGGACCAACACTGAAGCTTTCTTT

v_gene: TRBV5-1
d_gene: NA
j_gene: TRBJ1-1
abundance: few
CDR3aa: CASSLVFQSEAFF
CDR3nt: TGCGCCAGCAGCTTGGTATTCCAGAGTGAAGCTTTCTTT

v_gene: TRBV12-3/TRBV12-4
d_gene: TRBD2
j_gene: TRBJ2-7
abundance: few
CDR3aa: CASSRTSGGFYEQYF
CDR3nt: TGTGCCAGCAGCCGAACTAGCGGGGGGTTCTACGAGCAGTACTTC

v_gene: TRBV20-1
d_gene: NA
j_gene: TRBJ2-3
abundance: NA
CDR3aa: CSVSKSPANTDTQYF
CDR3nt: TGCAGTGTGAGCAAGTCTCCGGCTAACACAGATACGCAGTATTTT

v_gene: TRBV11-2
d_gene: NA
j_gene: TRBJ2-5
abundance: few
CDR3aa: CASSIPQGTQYF
CDR3nt: TGTGCCAGCAGCATCCCCCAAGGGACCCAGTACTTC

v_gene: TRBV10-3
d_gene: TRBD1
j_gene: TRBJ1-1
abundance: many
CDR3aa: CAIMGAGGRNTEAFF
CDR3nt: TGTGCCATCATGGGGGCAGGGGGAAGAAACACTGAAGCTTTCTTT